This TCR beta chain derives from a study of cytomegalovirus exposure and HLA in healthy donors. Whole-study findings and limits: In a later analysis, most CMV-associated TCR beta chains appeared HLA-restricted.

Comments on this clone: Antigen specificity is unknown.

PCR primers comprised 60 Vbeta and 13 Jbeta primers. Measured with immunoSEQ multiplex PCR; TCRdb has only the in-frame clones, and not every one. The sample holds 150,000 to 200,000 clones, under 80% seen once. The germline V gene encodes CDR1 SGDLS and CDR2 YYNGEE. The V segment lost 0 bases and the J segment 7 bases; nucleotides outside the gene matches: 11. CDR3 length equals 16 residues. The sequence derives from a woman aged 45 to 65 in good health and CMV-seropositive. This chain connects TRBV9 to TRBJ2-7; 9 nucleotides align to TRBD1. Specimen: PBMCs. CDR3 sequence reads: CASSVESTGGLGEQYF. DNA for the CDR3: TGTGCCAGCAGCGTAGAATCGACAGGGGGACTGGGAGAGCAGTACTTC.